What follows are 32 T cell receptor beta chains derived from one specimen sequenced in a study of cytomegalovirus exposure and HLA in healthy donors. The PCR used 60 Vbeta and 13 Jbeta primers. The table came from immunoSEQ multiplex PCR; TCRdb's copy has only in-frame clones and leaves some out. The data hold roughly 140,000 clones, with 76% observed a single time. Sequenced input: PBMCs. These receptors were obtained from a woman in her 40s in good health and CMV-seronegative.

The rearrangement links TRBV18 to TRBJ1-2, with no clear D. V was clipped by 4 bases and J by 7 bases, with 10 bases between them. The germline gives CDR1 KGHSH, CDR2 LQKENI. This CDR3 spans 12 amino acids. The CDR3: CASSRYRGGYTF. The CDR3 DNA is TGTGCCAGCTCACGGTACCGGGGTGGCTACACCTTC.

The chain uses TRBV5-4 and TRBJ2-5; a possible D gene is TRBD2 (6 bases). The CDR3 has 14 residues. Germline lookup yields CDR1 SGHNT and CDR2 YYREEE (reference sequence). V dropped 0 bases and J dropped 5 bases, with 11 bases sitting between them. Here the CDR3 reads CASSLVGGQETQYF. DNA for the CDR3: TGTGCCAGCAGCTTGGTTGGAGGGCAGGAGACCCAGTACTTC.

This chain links TRBV14 with TRBJ2-5; either TRBD1 or TRBD2 may fit D (5 bases each). TRBJ2-7 explains the end of the DNA better; the J call may be wrong. The CDR3 sequence is 14 residues long. The germline V gene encodes CDR1 SGHDN and CDR2 FVKESK. CDR3 in amino acids: CASSQDGGSYEQYF. The CDR3 region has the DNA TGTGCCAGCAGCCAAGATGGGGGCTCCTACGAGCAGTACTTC.

This clone was picked up a small number of times. The CDR3 region has the DNA TGTGCCAGCAGCTTACGTCTCTATGGCTACACCTTC. This gives the protein CASSLRLYGYTF. The rearrangement links TRBV13 to TRBJ1-2; the D is unclear. CDR1 PRHDT and CDR2 FYEKMQ come from the germline V gene (reference sequence). The germline V and J ends were trimmed by 2 bases and 4 bases, with 5 bases remaining between them. The CDR3 covers 12 residues.

This clone was found a few times. The gene calls are TRBV19 and TRBJ1-4; D unresolved. The CDR3 loop spans 14 amino acids. Germline CDR1 LNHDA, CDR2 SQIVND (reference sequence). V lost 5 bases to trimming and J lost 4 bases, with 11 bases between them. The CDR3 DNA reads TGTGCCAGTAGTTCGCCGGGATTTAATGAAAAACTGTTTTTT. It codes for CASSSPGFNEKLFF.

The chain links TRBV6-5 to TRBJ2-5, with TRBD1 matching over 7 bases. The CDR3 extends over 14 amino acids. Germline CDR1 is MNHEY and CDR2 is SVGAGI. The V segment lost 0 bases and the J segment 7 bases; nucleotides outside the gene matches: 5. The CDR3, as DNA: TGTGCCAGCAGTTACTCCCCTCCAGGGGGGACCCAGTACTTC. This encodes CASSYSPPGGTQYF.

The genes are TRBV23-1 and TRBJ2-4; 7 bases match TRBD2. TRBV23-1 qualifies as an ORF whose function is uncertain. The CDR3 runs 10 residues. Losses at the gene ends were 7 bases for V and 11 bases for J; bases not matched to a gene: 2. CDR3 amino acids: CASIAGVQYF. The CDR3 DNA is TGCGCCAGCATCGCGGGGGTTCAGTACTTC.

J is TRBJ1-1 and V is TRBV28, with TRBD1 as a possible D gene (5 bases). The germline gives CDR1 MDHEN, CDR2 SYDVKM. The CDR3 has 12 amino acids. V lost 6 bases, J lost 8 bases, and 13 bases lay in between. The CDR3 sequence is CASSLDRGEAFF. The CDR3 DNA follows: TGTGCCAGCAGCCTCGACCGGGGGGAAGCTTTCTTT.

This clone was seen a handful of times. The chain employs TRBV6-5 and TRBJ1-1, with 8 bases that match TRBD1. The CDR3 has 14 residues. With 5 bases clipped from V and 3 bases from J, the junction kept 5 bases outside the gene matches. In germline, CDR1 is MNHEY, CDR2 SVGAGI. In nucleotides, the CDR3 is TGTGCCAGCAGTGCCCGACAGGGGCACACTGAAGCTTTCTTT. Encoded protein: CASSARQGHTEAFF.

The rearrangement uses TRBV10-3 and TRBJ2-1, with 9 bases lining up with TRBD2. V trimming: 0 bases; J trimming: 5 bases; junction bases outside the gene matches: 8. CDR3 length equals 17 residues. The V gene's germline CDR1 is ENHRY and CDR2 SYGVKD. DNA of the CDR3: TGTGCCATCAGTGAGTCCCGTGCTAGCGGGGACAACAATGAGCAGTTCTTC. It is translated as CAISESRASGDNNEQFF.

The CDR3 nucleotides are TGTGCCAGCAGGGGACTGAACAATGAGCAGTTCTTC. Amino acids: CASRGLNNEQFF. The chain is built from TRBV2 and TRBJ2-1, with D tentatively TRBD2 (6 bases). The germline V and J ends were trimmed by 6 bases and 5 bases, with 8 bases remaining between them. Germline CDR1 SNHLY, CDR2 FYNNEI. The CDR3 runs 12 residues.

This clone was observed once. The chain employs TRBV28 and TRBJ2-5, with a possible D match to TRBD1 (6 bases). This CDR3 contains 19 residues. CDR1 and CDR2 from the germline V gene are MDHEN and SYDVKM. Trimming cost V 6 bases and J 2 bases, with 28 bases left between them. DNA of the CDR3: TGTGCCAGCAGGCCTACAGGGCTCCGCCGTGAGCGGCTGCAAGAGACCCAGTACTTC. It encodes CASRPTGLRRERLQETQYF.

The chain recombines TRBV6-5 with TRBJ1-1; no reliable D call. The CDR3 runs to 13 residues. Germline assignment: CDR1 MNHEY and CDR2 SVGAGI. V lost 5 bases and J 0 bases, leaving 7 bases between the germline ends. The CDR3 region has the DNA TGTGCCAGCAGTCCAACACTGAACACTGAAGCTTTCTTT. Translating gives CASSPTLNTEAFF.

V is TRBV18 and J is TRBJ1-2; possible D gene TRBD1, 6 bases. The germline V gene encodes CDR1 KGHSH and CDR2 LQKENI. CDR3 length: 14 amino acids. V was trimmed by 3 bases and J by 6 bases, leaving 14 bases between them. CDR3 coding DNA: TGTGCCAGCTCACCGCGGGGGGCCGTGCATGGCTACACCTTC. This sequence encodes CASSPRGAVHGYTF.

This clone has more than one count but fewer than ten. The chain has TRBV19 and TRBJ1-4; TRBD1 is a possible D gene (6 bases). The CDR3 is 15 residues long. In germline, CDR1 is LNHDA, CDR2 SQIVND (reference sequence). V was cut by 3 bases and J by 4 bases, with 12 bases left in between. The CDR3 reads CASSISGGLNEKLFF. DNA for the CDR3: TGTGCCAGTAGTATCTCGGGGGGGCTTAATGAAAAACTGTTTTTT.

The chain recombines TRBV7-6 with TRBJ1-5, with 7 bases aligning to TRBD1. CDR1 and CDR2 (germline): SGHVS, FNYEAQ. This CDR3 has 16 amino acids. Trimming took 1 base from V and 1 from J; bases not matched to a gene: 4. This CDR3 reads CASSLVATGSNQPQHF. The CDR3 DNA is TGTGCCAGCAGCTTAGTTGCGACAGGGAGCAATCAGCCCCAGCATTTT.

This chain links TRBV29-1 with TRBJ1-2; the match to TRBD1 covers 8 bases. The J segment lost 5 bases and the V segment lost 6 bases, leaving 11 bases of the junction unmatched. The CDR3 is made up of 14 amino acids. In germline, CDR1 is SQVTM, CDR2 ANQGSEA. The CDR3 DNA reads TGCAGCGTACCACAGGGGGGTGACCGATATGGCTACACCTTC. This codes for CSVPQGGDRYGYTF.

The chain carries TRBV28 and TRBJ2-6, with D possibly being TRBD1 (6 bases). The CDR3 runs to 16 residues. V lost 7 bases and J lost 4, with 17 bases in between. CDR1 is MDHEN, CDR2 SYDVKM, per germline. The CDR3 DNA reads as TGTGCCAGCATGGGGCAGGGGCCCCCAGGGGCCAACGTCCTGACTTTC. This encodes CASMGQGPPGANVLTF.

The V gene is TRBV18, the J gene TRBJ1-1; D is ambiguous. The germline V and J ends were trimmed by 4 bases and 5 bases, with 11 bases remaining between them. This CDR3 region has 13 residues. In germline, CDR1 is KGHSH, CDR2 LQKENI. This chain's CDR3 is CASSREVWTEAFF. The CDR3 DNA reads as TGTGCCAGCTCACGGGAGGTATGGACTGAAGCTTTCTTT.

The J gene is TRBJ2-5, the V gene TRBV7-9; TRBD2 matches 7 bases. Germline CDR1 is SEHNR and CDR2 is FQNEAQ (reference sequence). The CDR3 loop spans 15 amino acids. Germline trimming cut 6 bases from V and 5 bases from J; bases unmatched to any gene: 12. The CDR3 loop is CASSDLREASETQYF. As DNA, the CDR3 is TGTGCCAGCAGTGACCTCCGGGAGGCAAGCGAGACCCAGTACTTC.

The rearrangement links TRBV5-1 to TRBJ1-2; TRBD1 matches at 10 bases. The germline CDR1 and CDR2 sequences are SGHRS and YFSETQ. The CDR3 contains 15 residues. The trim removed 4 bases at V and 5 bases at J, leaving 8 bases unmatched. In DNA form, the CDR3 reads TGCGCCAGCAGCGGGGGACAGGGGCCGTCTTATGGCTACACCTTC. Amino acid sequence: CASSGGQGPSYGYTF.

The gene calls are TRBV6-1 and TRBJ2-5, with D tentatively TRBD2 (6 bases). Trimming pared 9 bases from V and 1 base from J, leaving 15 bases between. This CDR3 has 14 residues. Per germline, CDR1 MNHNS and CDR2 SASEGT. The CDR3 nucleotides are TGTGCCAGTCTGGAAGGGGACTTCCAAGAGACCCAGTACTTC. It codes for CASLEGDFQETQYF.

The rearrangement links TRBV2 to TRBJ1-1; unclear D gene. The ends were cut back, 7 bases at V and 3 bases at J, with 12 bases in the middle. The germline V gene has CDR1 SNHLY and CDR2 FYNNEI. The CDR3 totals 13 residues. DNA for the CDR3: TGTGCCAGCAAGCCCAGCGGATACACTGAAGCTTTCTTT. Protein: CASKPSGYTEAFF.

This sequence joins TRBV6-1 and TRBJ2-1, with 14 bases that match TRBD2. Trimming removed 4 bases from V and 8 bases from J; junction bases left unmatched: 4. The CDR3 runs to 15 residues. From germline, CDR1 is MNHNS and CDR2 SASEGT. In nucleotides, the CDR3 is TGTGCCAGCAGTGGACTAGCGGGGGGGCAATATGAGCAGTTCTTC. Its translation: CASSGLAGGQYEQFF.

On this clone: One end of the junction fails to match germline, which may point to a read error. The chain joins TRBV20-1 to TRBJ2-3; D possibly corresponds to TRBD2 (7 bases). The CDR3 runs 11 residues. CDR1 and CDR2 (germline): DFQATT, SNEGSKA (reference sequence). The CDR3 region has the DNA TGCAGCGCTAGGGGGGGTGATACGCAGTATTTT. Translated: CSARGGDTQYF.

The chain recombines TRBV28 with TRBJ1-6, with 7 bases fitting TRBD1. Germline lookup yields CDR1 MDHEN and CDR2 SYDVKM. The V gene end was trimmed by 5 bases and the J gene end by 10 bases; junction bases not matched to a gene: 14. The CDR3 spans 16 residues. The CDR3 loop is CASSLTRDSRGSPLHF. The CDR3, as DNA: TGTGCCAGCAGTCTCACTCGGGACAGCAGGGGATCACCCCTCCACTTT.

The V gene is TRBV30, the J gene TRBJ2-7; 8 bases are a match to TRBD1. Trimming cost V 1 base and J 3 bases; bases outside gene matches: 5. The CDR3 has 14 residues. Germline V lookup: CDR1 GTSNPN, CDR2 SVGIG (reference sequence). The DNA for the CDR3 is TGTGCCTGGAGTGCAACAGGGGGGATCTACGAGCAGTACTTC. Protein sequence: CAWSATGGIYEQYF.

The J gene is TRBJ2-7, the V gene TRBV6-1; D remains unclear. CDR1 is MNHNS and CDR2 is SASEGT in the germline V gene. This CDR3 comprises 14 residues. Trimming shortened V by 6 bases and J by 6 bases, and 18 bases separated the two germline ends. For the CDR3, the DNA is TGTGCCAGCAGCGTGAACTCCCAGACGGGCGAGCAGTACTTC. It translates to CASSVNSQTGEQYF.

This clone has more than one count but fewer than ten. The chain carries TRBV5-8 and TRBJ1-2; D unresolved. Trimming stripped 6 bases from V and 1 base from J, with 16 bases between. Germline V gene sequence: CDR1 SGHTS, CDR2 YDEGEE. CDR3 length: 15 amino acids. CDR3 nucleotide sequence: TGTGCCAGCACCGGCTCAGGAGGGCGTAACTATGGCTACACCTTC. It translates to CASTGSGGRNYGYTF.

The chain uses TRBV28 and TRBJ2-1, with D unclear. CDR3 length: 15 amino acids. The germline V and J ends were trimmed by 6 bases and 0 bases, with 12 bases remaining between them. Germline V gene data show CDR1 as MDHEN and CDR2 as SYDVKM. CDR3 protein: CASRRTAISYNEQFF. The CDR3 DNA reads TGTGCCAGCAGAAGAACCGCTATCTCCTACAATGAGCAGTTCTTC.

This clone was counted only a few times. This chain links TRBV6-1 with TRBJ1-6; the match to TRBD1 covers 8 bases. J lost 6 bases, V lost 7 bases, and 8 bases had no gene match. CDR1 is MNHNS, CDR2 SASEGT, per germline. The CDR3 extends over 15 amino acids. CDR3 coding DNA: TGTGCCAGCAATCAAGCAGGGGGCGGTAATTCACCCCTCCACTTT. Protein: CASNQAGGGNSPLHF.

The chain uses TRBV4-1 and TRBJ2-7, with 7 bases fitting TRBD1. Looked up from germline, CDR1 is MGHRA and CDR2 is YSYEKL. The CDR3 is 16 amino acids. Trimming took 4 bases from V and 3 from J; bases not matched to a gene: 12. The CDR3, as DNA: TGCGCCAGCAGCCTTCTCCGCGGACAGGCAGTCTACGAGCAGTACTTC. As protein: CASSLLRGQAVYEQYF.